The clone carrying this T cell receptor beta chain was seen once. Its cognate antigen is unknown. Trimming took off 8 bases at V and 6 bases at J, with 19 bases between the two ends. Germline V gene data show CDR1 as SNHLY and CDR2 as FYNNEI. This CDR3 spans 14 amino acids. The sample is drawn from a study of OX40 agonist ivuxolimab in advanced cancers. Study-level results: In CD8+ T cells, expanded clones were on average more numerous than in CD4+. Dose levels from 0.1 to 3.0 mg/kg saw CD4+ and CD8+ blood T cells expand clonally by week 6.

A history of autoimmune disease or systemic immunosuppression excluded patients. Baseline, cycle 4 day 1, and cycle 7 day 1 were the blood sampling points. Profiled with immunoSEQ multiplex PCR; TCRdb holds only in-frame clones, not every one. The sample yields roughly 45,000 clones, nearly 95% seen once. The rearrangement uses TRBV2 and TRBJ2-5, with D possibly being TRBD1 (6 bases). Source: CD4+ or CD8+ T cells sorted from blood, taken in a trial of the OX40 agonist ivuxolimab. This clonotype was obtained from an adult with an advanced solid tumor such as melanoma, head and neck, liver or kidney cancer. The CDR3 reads CASPQGSNQQTQYF. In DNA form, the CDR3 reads TGTGCCAGCCCACAGGGTTCCAATCAACAGACCCAGTACTTC.